This TCR beta chain was recovered during a study of blood T cells in healthy people across ages (dated by TCRdb to the mid-2010s). About the full investigation: Template switching captured roughly one uniquely barcoded TCR beta cDNA molecule per two T cells in model experiments. The study measured age-related changes in TCR beta repertoire diversity using deep sequencing normalized with unique cDNA molecular identifiers. Four age groups were formed from the donors: young (average 16 years), middle-aged (just under 40), aged (about 62) and long-lived (82). Donors of different ages were randomly distributed across sequencing lanes to avoid experimental bias. For two donors (one aged 18 to 29 and one aged 80 or older), the study analyzed two additional independent replicas of 1 million unique cDNA reads from the same blood draw. What the study reported, not specific to this receptor: Compared with the aged group, more naive CD4+ T cells, fewer expanded clones and increased TCR diversity were shown by the long-lived group, suggesting age selection. Conclusive comparison of naive and antigen-experienced compartments was prevented by the profiling of bulk unsorted PBMCs. Observed TCR beta diversity per million T cells fell roughly linearly with age, and a significant reduction was already apparent by age roughly 40. Total diversity estimates from one million sequenced T cells were considered lower bounds and underestimates. The percentage of naive T cells measured by flow cytometry correlated strongly with observed TCR beta diversity. The CMV infection status of donors was not known, potentially confounding age-related changes in expanded clonotypes.

Donors were 39 systemically healthy Caucasian individuals from Russia aged roughly 6 to 95 years. Each donor gave around 9.5 milliliters of peripheral blood, collected into EDTA-treated Vacutainer tubes. PBMCs were isolated by Ficoll-Paque density-gradient centrifugation, with at least 7 million obtained per sample. Total RNA, at least 5.5 micrograms per sample, was extracted from PBMCs with Trizol reagent. For every donor, an aliquot of PBMCs went through flow cytometry to measure the percentages of naive CD45RAhigh/CD27high T cells. To note about this clonotype: Its specific antigen is unknown. No base-level quality is on record; no much larger clone is a single base apart.

For CDR1 and CDR2, the germline V gene lists MNHEY and SVGEGT. The CDR3, from cysteine to phenylalanine, totals 14 residues. Only the CDR3 portion is preserved as DNA: 42 bases, with reading frame beginning at the first base. V loses 4 bases of germline sequence and J loses 0 bases, and the interval between the two ends is 7 bases. Receptor libraries were prepared by 5' RACE. TCRdb shows the sequencer as Illumina HiSeq 2500. A second PCR of roughly 6 to 12 cycles was performed with a sample-barcoded 5' primer and a J-beta primer mix. A template-switch 5' adaptor carrying 12 random nucleotides introduced a unique molecular identifier onto each TCR beta cDNA molecule. Each sample yielded at least 2.5 million CDR3-containing paired-end reads. The Mint cDNA synthesis kit, primed by a TRBC-specific oligonucleotide, was used to synthesize first-strand cDNA from all RNA. Following uracil-DNA glycosylase treatment, all cDNA underwent a first 18-cycle PCR with the universal primers M1SS and BC2_uni_R. On the study's bioinformatics: For normalization, 1 million high-quality reads were randomly selected from each sample, with every read carrying a distinct molecular identifier. Instead of being binned into consensus sequences, reads that shared molecular identifiers were thrown out. MiTCR, set to a Q25 quality threshold and the strictest error-elimination algorithm, was used for CDR3 identification, clonotype clustering and error correction. Lower-bound total TCR beta diversity was estimated with a nonparametric unseen species model using Euler transformation. The raw public data were reprocessed by TCRdb itself: fastp quality trimming at Q25, MiXCR clonotype calling, in-frame beta chains only. Here each entry gathers all rows of one CDR3 protein and keeps the most common genes and DNA. TCRdb's processing, not the study's, gives the V and J calls here. The sample table lists 1 million to 1.2 million distinct CDR3 sequences, under 40% of them with a count of one. The ten largest account for around 13% of the sample.

The V and J segments used are TRBV6-2 or TRBV6-3 and TRBJ2-1, with no confident D gene call. The sequenced sample was blood. This receptor was identified in a man aged 18-30 years in good health. Here the CDR3 is given as CASSSPLSYNEQFF. The nucleotide sequence reads as follows: TGTGCCAGCAGTTCGCCCCTCTCCTACAATGAGCAGTTCTTC.